These T cell receptor beta chains were read from a single sample in a study of control samples from healthy donors and cancer patients. TCRdb's copy holds only in-frame clones and misses some; the assay was immunoSEQ multiplex PCR. Of 100,000 to 150,000 clones in the sample, approximately 92% were seen once. Sequenced: PBMCs. The receptors originated from an elderly man with head and neck cancer. CDR3s include the opening cysteine and the closing phenylalanine or tryptophan. The D gene is left open where the match is weak. Where a row states a size, it is once, few, many or the class of an expanded clone; other rows omit it.

- | TRBJ1-4 | TRBV6-5 | - | CASSLSEGSNEKLFF | TGTGCCAGCAGTTTGTCAGAGGGATCTAATGAAAAACTGTTTTTT
- | TRBJ1-2 | TRBV21-1 | - | CASSKSDTPRGTNYGYTF | TGTGCCAGCAGCAAGTCGGACACACCCAGGGGAACTAACTATGGCTACACCTTC
- | TRBJ2-6 | TRBV27 | - | CASQNTGANVLTF | TGTGCCAGTCAGAATACTGGGGCCAACGTCCTGACTTTC
- | TRBJ1-1 | TRBV14 | - | CASTWGMNTEAFF | TGTGCCAGCACCTGGGGGATGAACACTGAAGCTTTCTTT
- | TRBJ1-1 | TRBV30 | - | CAWSRSFRTEAFF | TGTGCCTGGAGTCGATCATTCAGGACTGAAGCTTTCTTT
- | TRBJ2-7 | TRBV29-1 | TRBD1 | CSVYPGQGHEQYF | TGCAGCGTTTACCCGGGACAGGGACACGAGCAGTACTTC
once | TRBJ2-1 | TRBV5-4 | TRBD1 | CASSSRDRGYNEQFF | TGTGCCAGCAGCTCCCGGGACAGGGGTTACAATGAGCAGTTCTTC
- | TRBJ2-7 | TRBV7-2 | TRBD2 | CASSSPPAGGTHEQYF | TGTGCCAGCAGCTCTCCCCCAGCGGGAGGGACCCACGAGCAGTACTTC
- | TRBJ1-2 | TRBV6-5 | TRBD1 | CASSRSGQSYGYTF | TGTGCCAGCAGTCGGTCGGGACAGAGCTATGGCTACACCTTC
- | TRBJ2-7 | TRBV4-3 | TRBD2 | CASSPELAGYYEQYF | TGCGCCAGCAGCCCCGAACTAGCGGGATACTACGAGCAGTACTTC
- | TRBJ2-3 | TRBV6-5 | - | CASSYVGGRGTDTQYF | TGTGCCAGCAGTTACGTCGGGGGTAGGGGCACAGATACGCAGTATTTT
- | TRBJ2-1 | TRBV19 | TRBD1 | CASSIITGGMNEQFF | TGTGCCAGTAGTATCATAACAGGGGGCATGAATGAGCAGTTCTTC
once | TRBJ2-5 | TRBV28 | - | CASTNVLRETQYF | TGTGCCAGCACCAACGTTTTGAGGGAGACCCAGTACTTC
- | TRBJ2-5 | TRBV6-2/TRBV6-3 | TRBD1 | CASSYGGQARETQYF | TGTGCCAGCAGTTACGGGGGACAGGCGAGAGAGACCCAGTACTTC
- | TRBJ2-7 | TRBV3-1/TRBV3-2 | TRBD1 | CASSQDLDRGLEQYF | TGTGCCAGCAGCCAAGATCTTGATAGGGGGCTCGAGCAGTACTTC
few | TRBJ2-7 | TRBV10-2 | TRBD2 | CASSDLLAGEQYF | TGCGCCAGCAGTGATCTCCTAGCGGGCGAGCAGTACTTC
- | TRBJ1-2 | TRBV19 | - | CASSISGGGYTF | TGTGCCAGTAGTATTTCGGGGGGAGGCTACACCTTC
- | TRBJ1-5 | TRBV11-2 | - | CASSLENDMPQHF | TGTGCCAGCAGCTTAGAAAACGACATGCCCCAGCATTTT
- | TRBJ1-1 | TRBV6-2/TRBV6-3 | - | CASSPGHRTEAFF | TGTGCCAGCAGCCCGGGACACCGCACTGAAGCTTTCTTT
- | TRBJ1-1 | TRBV5-1 | - | CASSLAPGNTEAFF | TGCGCCAGCAGCTTGGCCCCAGGGAACACTGAAGCTTTCTTT
- | TRBJ1-1 | TRBV19 | - | CASSRQVSTEAFF | TGTGCCAGTAGTCGGCAGGTTTCCACTGAAGCTTTCTTT
- | TRBJ2-7 | TRBV4-1 | - | CASSQSAYYEQYF | TGCGCCAGCAGCCAGAGCGCATACTACGAGCAGTACTTC
- | TRBJ2-7 | TRBV11-3 | TRBD1 | CASSPGTGSPLEQYF | TGTGCCAGCAGCCCGGGGACAGGGTCCCCGCTCGAGCAGTACTTC
- | TRBJ1-6 | TRBV6-5 | TRBD1 | CASASRTGGDSPLHF | TGTGCCAGTGCCTCCCGGACAGGGGGCGATTCACCCCTCCACTTT
- | TRBJ1-5 | TRBV19 | TRBD1 | CASSMRGQGSQPQHF | TGTGCCAGTAGTATGAGGGGGCAGGGTAGTCAGCCCCAGCATTTT
- | TRBJ2-1 | TRBV6-5 | - | CASSYVRGNEQFF | TGTGCCAGCAGTTACGTCAGAGGCAATGAGCAGTTCTTC